The rows below give T cell receptor beta chains drawn from one sample of a study of T-cell reconstitution after alpha-beta-depleted transplantation in children. TCRdb reprocessed the PCR reads via MiXCR and lists one record per CDR3 protein. The profile shows about 130,000 distinct CDR3 sequences, approximately 8.7% of them singletons. Material: PBMCs, mostly from graft donor cells, obtained 180 days after TCRalphabeta/CD19-depleted stem cell transplant. The receptors originated from a girl under three years old who had a stem cell transplant for combined immunodeficiency, so the T cells may come from the graft donor. Each CDR3 is given with its conserved first and last residue. D genes are given only for firm matches. Not every row has a clone size; where given, it reads once, few, many or a size class.

clone_size j_call d_call v_call cdr3_nt cdr3_aa
- TRBJ2-7 TRBD1 TRBV12-3/TRBV12-4 TGTGCCAGCAGTCCAATCCCTCGGACAGGGAAAGGTGACCCCTACGAGCAGTACTTC CASSPIPRTGKGDPYEQYF
few TRBJ2-1 TRBD2 TRBV29-1 TGCAGCGTTGTTGGAGGGGGACTAGCTGGGGGGGCGTACAATGAGCAGTTCTTC CSVVGGGLAGGAYNEQFF
- TRBJ1-1 TRBD1 TRBV6-1 TGTGCCAGCAGTCGACAGGGGGCCGCTCGGGCTTTCTTT CASSRQGAARAFF
- TRBJ2-5 - TRBV5-1 TGCGCCAGCAGCTTGTTACACAGCCAAAAAGAGACCCAGTACTTC CASSLLHSQKETQYF
- TRBJ2-7 TRBD2 TRBV27 TGTGCCAGCAGCTGGCGGGGGATCGATTGGGGCTACGAGCAGTACTTC CASSWRGIDWGYEQYF
few TRBJ1-1 - TRBV18 TGTGCCAGCTGCTACAGGGATCTTGAAACTGAAGCTTTCTTT CASCYRDLETEAFF
few TRBJ2-3 - TRBV11-2 TGTGCCAGCAGCAACGTATTTACAGATACGCAGTATTTT CASSNVFTDTQYF
- TRBJ2-2 TRBD2 TRBV20-1 TGCAGTGCCTTACTAGCGGGGGGGAACACCGGGGAGCTGTTTTTT CSALLAGGNTGELFF
- TRBJ1-5 - TRBV20-1 TGCAGTGCTAGGGACGGGTGGAGCAATCAGCCCCAGCATTTT CSARDGWSNQPQHF
many TRBJ2-5 TRBD1 TRBV4-2 TGTGCCAGCAGCCAAGAAGCGACAGGGGCTCAAGAGACCCAGTACTTC CASSQEATGAQETQYF
- TRBJ2-1 TRBD2 TRBV6-2/TRBV6-3 TGTGCCAGCACCCTCGGGACTAGCGGGAGTAATGAGCAGTTCTTC CASTLGTSGSNEQFF
- TRBJ1-2 - TRBV4-3 TGCGCCAGCAGCCAAGTTACGCAGGGACGGACCTATGGCTACACCTTC CASSQVTQGRTYGYTF
few TRBJ1-1 - TRBV5-1 TGCGCCAGCGGACCCCGGGGAGGTGTGAACACTGAAGCTTTCTTT CASGPRGGVNTEAFF
- TRBJ1-3 - TRBV5-1 TGCGCCAGCAGACTCCGGGGGGGGCCTGGAAACACCATATATTTT CASRLRGGPGNTIYF
few TRBJ1-1 - TRBV6-1 TGTGCCAGCAGTCGGTCCGGCGGGGGGGGCACTGAAGCTTTCTTT CASSRSGGGGTEAFF
few TRBJ2-7 - TRBV18 TGTGCCAGCTCACCTCCGGGACCCATGTCAAAGCAGTACTTC CASSPPGPMSKQYF
- TRBJ2-3 - TRBV5-1 TGCGCCAGCAGCTCGGACATTGTCAGCACAGATACGCAGTATTTT CASSSDIVSTDTQYF
- TRBJ1-4 TRBD1 TRBV4-1 TGCGCCAGCAGCCATTCAGGGGGAGAGAGTGAAAAACTGTTTTTT CASSHSGGESEKLFF
- TRBJ2-7 TRBD2 TRBV20-1 TGCAGTGCTAGGGTAGCGGGGACCCACGAGCAGTACTTC CSARVAGTHEQYF
few TRBJ2-7 - TRBV20-1 TGCAGTGCTACTAGATCCCTCATCTACGAGCAGTACTTC CSATRSLIYEQYF
- TRBJ1-1 - TRBV12-3/TRBV12-4 TGTGCCAGCAGTTTTTGGACAGTGAACACTGAAGCTTTCTTT CASSFWTVNTEAFF
- TRBJ2-7 TRBD2 TRBV7-8 TGTGCCAGCAGCCTAATCGGGACTAGCGGGCTTAGCTCCTACGAGCAGTACTTC CASSLIGTSGLSSYEQYF
few TRBJ2-2 TRBD1 TRBV24-1 TGTGCCACCAGTGATTTAAAGGGGGCAAACACCGGGGAGCTGTTTTTT CATSDLKGANTGELFF
- TRBJ1-2 TRBD1 TRBV6-5 TGTGCCAGCAGCTACGACAGGGTTGGCTACACCTTC CASSYDRVGYTF
many TRBJ2-7 TRBD2 TRBV29-1 TGCAGCGTCCAACTAGCGTTCTCCTACGAGCAGTACTTC CSVQLAFSYEQYF
- TRBJ2-3 TRBD2 TRBV9 TGTGCCAGCAGCGTAGAGGTAGCGGGGGGAGGCACGCAGTATTTT CASSVEVAGGGTQYF
few TRBJ2-1 - TRBV5-1 TGCGCCAGCAGCTTGGATGGGTCTGTGTACGGTGAGCAGTTCTTC CASSLDGSVYGEQFF
- TRBJ2-7 TRBD1 TRBV24-1 TGTGCCACCAGTAGGAGGACAGGGAATTACGAGCAGTACTTC CATSRRTGNYEQYF
- TRBJ2-7 - TRBV12-3/TRBV12-4 TGTGCCAGCAGTCCCCGGACAGCTTACCCCTACGAGCAGTACTTC CASSPRTAYPYEQYF
- TRBJ1-1 - TRBV29-1 TGCAGCGTTGGGGGCAGTATGAACACTGAAGCTTTCTTT CSVGGSMNTEAFF
- TRBJ1-4 - TRBV6-1 TGTGCCAGCGGTCTCTCCCGGGGTGAAAAACTGTTTTTT CASGLSRGEKLFF
few TRBJ1-1 - TRBV7-8 TGTGCCAGCAGCTTAGAGGCAGCGACGAACACTGAAGCTTTCTTT CASSLEAATNTEAFF
few TRBJ2-5 TRBD1 TRBV15 TGTGCCACCAGCAGAGCCGGGACAGGGGGAGAGACCCAGTACTTC CATSRAGTGGETQYF
few TRBJ1-6 - TRBV5-1 TGCGCCAGCAGGGGGGGCAGAGGCCCGAATTCACCCCTCCACTTT CASRGGRGPNSPLHF
few TRBJ1-6 - TRBV29-1 TGCAGCTCCCCGGAGTTTGTGCCCCTCGGAAATTCACCCCTCCACTTT CSSPEFVPLGNSPLHF
few TRBJ1-6 - TRBV20-1 TGCAGTGCTAGAGTGCGGCCTTATAATTCACCCCTCCACTTT CSARVRPYNSPLHF
- TRBJ1-1 - TRBV20-1 TGCAGTGCTAGTATTGGTTGGGGGAACATGAACACTGAAGCTTTCTTT CSASIGWGNMNTEAFF
- TRBJ1-2 - TRBV20-1 TGCAGTGCTAGAGAATTTGACGGATTCCTAGCTAACTATGGCTACACCTTC CSAREFDGFLANYGYTF
few TRBJ2-3 - TRBV12-3/TRBV12-4 TGTGCCAGCAGCCCAACGGGGTGGGGGGCAGATACGCAGTATTTT CASSPTGWGADTQYF
- TRBJ2-2 - TRBV6-2/TRBV6-3 TGTGCCAGCAGTCGTCCGAACACCGGGGAGCTGTTTTTT CASSRPNTGELFF
- TRBJ2-5 - TRBV5-1 TGCGCCAGCAGCTTGGTCCCAAAGAGAGAGACCCAGTACTTC CASSLVPKRETQYF
many TRBJ2-2 - TRBV29-1 TGCAGCGCCACCTTAAACCTGAACACCGGGGAGCTGTTTTTT CSATLNLNTGELFF
few TRBJ1-5 TRBD1 TRBV7-2 TGTGCCAGCAGCTCCACAGGGGTTCAACGGGCCCAGCATTTT CASSSTGVQRAQHF
- TRBJ2-1 - TRBV5-1 TGCGCCAGCAGCTTGGAGGGGGGGGCCTACAATGAGCAGTTCTTC CASSLEGGAYNEQFF
- TRBJ2-7 TRBD2 TRBV5-1 TGCGCCAGCAGGGGGGGGTTGGGCCAGGCGGACTACGAGCAGTACTTC CASRGGLGQADYEQYF
few TRBJ2-3 - TRBV29-1 TGCAGCGTCTCGATTCCGGGACGGAGAGGGACCGATACGCAGTATTTT CSVSIPGRRGTDTQYF
many TRBJ2-7 - TRBV7-9 TGTGCCAGCAGCTTAGTCCCTTTCGTCGGCGGAGACTTCTACGAGCAGTACTTC CASSLVPFVGGDFYEQYF
few TRBJ1-4 TRBD1 TRBV5-5 TGTGCCAGCAGCGCAACAGGGGGAAGAGTTGAAAAACTGTTTTTT CASSATGGRVEKLFF